These 19 T cell receptor beta chains originate from one sample sequenced in a study of T cells in Graves' hyperthyroidism and ophthalmopathy. TCR beta CDR3 sequences were amplified from RNA transcripts. A first-round RT-PCR of the TCR CDR3 used the HTBI primer set. TCRdb re-analysed the multiplex PCR reads in MiXCR, keeping a single row per CDR3 protein. Of a few hundred thousand distinct CDR3 sequences in the sample, roughly 15% are singletons; the top ten hold around a fifth. Specimen: blood. All receptors derive from a woman aged 25 to 39 with Graves' ophthalmopathy.

This clonotype appeared a few times. The chain employs TRBV30 and TRBJ1-2; 10 bases align to TRBD1. CDR3 size: 12 residues. V shed 3 bases, J shed 8 bases, and the junction held 3 bases outside the gene matches. CDR1 GTSNPN and CDR2 SVGIG come from the germline V gene (reference sequence). The CDR3, as DNA: TGTGCCTGGAGCCTGGACAGGGGGGGCTACACCTTC. It translates to CAWSLDRGGYTF. Combining the CDR3 with reference TRBV30 and TRBJ1-2 gives the whole variable domain SQTIHQWPATLVQPVGSPLSLECTVEGTSNPNLYWYRQAAGRGLQLLFYSVGIGQISSEVPQNLSASRPQDRQFILSSKKLLLSDSGFYLCAWSLDRGGYTFGSGTRLTVV.

This clonotype was found many times. The chain couples TRBV6-8 to TRBJ1-6; D call uncertain. V lost 8 bases and J lost 9, with 14 bases in between. This CDR3 contains 13 residues. Germline assignment: CDR1 MNHGY and CDR2 SAAAGT. CDR3 sequence: CASAINGFSPLHF. The CDR3 DNA sequence: TGTGCCAGCGCCATAAACGGGTTTTCACCCCTCCACTTT.

This clonotype occurred many times. This chain links TRBV6-1 with TRBJ2-2; no definite D call. This CDR3 is 12 amino acids long. Germline lookup yields CDR1 MNHNS and CDR2 SASEGT. Trimming took 6 bases from V and 4 from J, leaving 6 bases between them. CDR3 sequence reads: CASRELTGELFF. DNA of the CDR3: TGTGCCAGCAGGGAACTCACCGGGGAGCTGTTTTTT.

This clonotype has at least ten counts. The V call is TRBV20-1, the J call TRBJ1-1; D is possibly TRBD1 (5 bases). Germline CDR1 and CDR2: DFQATT and SNEGSKA (reference sequence). CDR3 length: 15 residues. V lost 1 base, J lost 4 bases, and 16 bases lay in between. The CDR3 DNA reads as TGCAGTGCTAGAGGTGGGACGGCTGTGGGCACTGAAGCTTTCTTT. Amino acids: CSARGGTAVGTEAFF.

This clonotype was seen ten or more times. The CDR3 reads CASSSNSGGTDTQYF. The CDR3 region has the DNA TGTGCCAGCTCATCAAATAGCGGGGGAACAGATACGCAGTATTTT. The chain joins TRBV5-6 to TRBJ2-3, with 9 bases fitting TRBD2. J was trimmed by 3 bases and V by 7 bases; bases with no gene match: 9. CDR3 length: 15 amino acids. Germline lookup yields CDR1 SGHDT and CDR2 YYEEEE.

This clonotype showed up many times. The chain combines TRBV15 with TRBJ2-5, with D perhaps matching TRBD1 (6 bases). The CDR3 spans 14 residues. The V end lost 4 bases, the J end lost 7 bases, and 16 bases lay between the germline ends. Germline CDR1 and CDR2: LNHNV and YYDKDF (reference sequence). The CDR3: CATSTWTVPPTQYF. CDR3 DNA: TGTGCCACCAGCACCTGGACAGTACCTCCGACCCAGTACTTC.

In this sample, this clonotype turned up a few times. The rearrangement uses TRBV29-1 and TRBJ1-4; D uncertain. V was clipped by 4 bases and J by 4 bases, with 7 bases between them. This CDR3 comprises 12 residues. Germline V lookup: CDR1 SQVTM, CDR2 ANQGSEA. The CDR3 region is CSVGDDNEKLFF. CDR3 sequence (DNA): TGCAGCGTTGGGGATGATAATGAAAAACTGTTTTTT.

There are many counts of this clonotype. The J gene is TRBJ1-2, the V gene TRBV6-1; D is undetermined. This CDR3 region has 15 residues. Trimming removed 4 bases from V and 2 bases from J, with 14 bases in between. Germline lookup yields CDR1 MNHNS and CDR2 SASEGT. The CDR3 is CASSGIDIRNYGYTF. The CDR3 DNA reads as TGTGCCAGCAGTGGTATTGACATCAGGAACTATGGCTACACCTTC.

Only a few counts were recorded for this clonotype. The rearrangement joins TRBV5-1 to TRBJ2-1; 8 bases are a match to TRBD1. The ends lost 2 bases at V and 7 bases at J; junction bases unmatched: 8. The CDR3 totals 15 residues. CDR1 SGHRS and CDR2 YFSETQ come from the germline V gene. The CDR3 DNA reads TGCGCCAGCAGCTTTACAGGGGGTGGACAGAATGAGCAGTTCTTC. Encoded protein: CASSFTGGGQNEQFF. The full variable domain, in which reference TRBV5-1 and TRBJ2-1 provide the parts outside the CDR3, is KAGVTQTPRYLIKTRGQQVTLSCSPISGHRSVSWYQQTPGQGLQFLFEYFSETQRNKGNFPGRFSGRQFSNSRSEMNVSTLELGDSALYLCASSFTGGGQNEQFFGPGTRLTVL.

The sample holds many counts of this clonotype. This chain links TRBV6-1 with TRBJ2-1, with 8 bases lining up with TRBD2. The germline gives CDR1 MNHNS, CDR2 SASEGT. CDR3 length equals 17 residues. V was pared by 2 bases and J by 9 bases, with 15 bases of the junction left unmatched. This CDR3 is CASSELERGTFFSEQFF. CDR3 in DNA: TGTGCCAGCAGTGAACTCGAGCGGGGGACTTTCTTCAGTGAGCAGTTCTTC.

The gene calls are TRBV28 and TRBJ2-1, with D hard to call. CDR1 MDHEN and CDR2 SYDVKM come from the germline V gene. This CDR3 comprises 16 residues. Trimming took off 6 bases at V and 0 bases at J, with 15 bases between the two ends. This CDR3 is CASSPHSGNSYNEQFF. The CDR3, as DNA: TGTGCCAGCAGCCCTCACTCTGGTAACTCCTACAATGAGCAGTTCTTC.

This clonotype was seen once. This chain uses TRBV4-1 with TRBJ2-2; the D is unclear. CDR3 length: 15 residues. Germline CDR1 MGHRA, CDR2 YSYEKL. V was clipped by 0 bases and J by 6 bases, with 11 bases between them. In DNA form, the CDR3 reads TGCGCCAGCAGCCAAGATCGCCTAGGGCCCGGGGAGCTGTTTTTT. Protein product: CASSQDRLGPGELFF.

Many counts were recorded for this clonotype. The V call is TRBV11-3, the J call TRBJ2-1; D not resolved. This CDR3 has 12 residues. V lost 3 bases to trimming and J lost 9 bases, with 9 bases between them. Germline values: CDR1 SGHNT, CDR2 YENEEA. CDR3 in DNA: TGTGCCAGCAGCTTCGTGGCTCGTGAGCAGTTCTTC. This codes for CASSFVAREQFF.

In its sample, this clonotype was seen many times. This chain joins TRBV7-8 and TRBJ1-6, with D hard to call. Deletions cut 2 bases from V and 7 bases from J, with 9 bases between. CDR1 and CDR2 (germline): SGHVS, FQNEAQ. The CDR3 consists of 14 residues. The CDR3 protein is CASSLLAENSPLHF. Here the CDR3 DNA reads TGTGCCAGCAGCTTACTGGCCGAAAATTCACCCCTCCACTTT.

This CDR3 reads CASSISGGSKYNEQFF. The CDR3 DNA reads TGTGCCAGTAGTATAAGCGGGGGGTCCAAATACAATGAGCAGTTCTTC. The chain uses TRBV19 and TRBJ2-1; 9 bases line up with TRBD2. Germline CDR1 and CDR2: LNHDA and SQIVND (reference sequence). After removal of 2 bases from V and 4 bases from J, the junction contained 6 bases not matched to a gene. The CDR3 runs 16 residues.

This clonotype was seen only a few times. The CDR3 protein is CASSVALGTDTQYF. The CDR3 region has the DNA TGTGCCAGCAGCGTAGCTCTGGGCACAGATACGCAGTATTTT. The chain has TRBV9 and TRBJ2-3; D not certain. Trimming cost V 0 bases and J 1 base, with 6 bases left between them. Germline V CDR1 and CDR2: SGDLS, YYNGEE. This CDR3 is built from 14 residues.

This clonotype has ten or more counts. The genes are TRBV7-9 and TRBJ2-2; tentative D call: TRBD1 (5 bases). The CDR3 totals 11 residues. The germline V gene has CDR1 SEHNR and CDR2 FQNEAQ (reference sequence). CDR3 coding DNA: TGTGAACAGGAGTCAACCGGGGAGCTGTTTTTT. It specifies CEQESTGELFF. The full variable domain, rest sourced from reference TRBV7-9 and TRBJ2-2, is DTGVSQNPRHKITKRGQNVTFRCDPISEHNRLYWYRQTLGQGPEFLTYFQNEAQLEKSRLLSDRFSAERPKGSFSTLEIQRTEQGDSAMYLCEQESTGELFFGEGSRLTVL.

This clonotype was seen ten or more times. The chain has TRBV10-1 and TRBJ1-2, with D maybe TRBD1 (6 bases). This CDR3 is 16 amino acids long. The germline V and J ends were trimmed by 7 bases and 5 bases, with 23 bases remaining between them. The germline V gene encodes CDR1 WNHNN and CDR2 SYGVQD (reference sequence). The CDR3, as DNA: TGCGCCAGCATTTTCGGCTGGACAGCCGCCGGGTATGGCTACACCTTC. It translates to CASIFGWTAAGYGYTF.

V usage is TRBV2 and J usage is TRBJ1-2; D is undetermined. The CDR3 is made up of 13 amino acids. Germline loops: CDR1 SNHLY, CDR2 FYNNEI. With 3 bases removed from V and 4 bases from J, the gap between germline ends came to 9 bases. DNA for the CDR3: TGTGCCAGCAGTGACAGCATCGCCTATGGCTACACCTTC. Translating gives CASSDSIAYGYTF. Combining the CDR3 with reference TRBV2 and TRBJ1-2 gives the whole variable domain EPEVTQTPSHQVTQMGQEVILRCVPISNHLYFYWYRQILGQKVEFLVSFYNNEISEKSEIFDDQFSVERPDGSNFTLKIRSTKLEDSAMYFCASSDSIAYGYTFGSGTRLTVV.